This T cell receptor (beta chain) is from a study of T-cell reconstitution after alpha-beta-depleted transplantation in children. The TCRbeta library was prepared with unique molecular identifiers. A single record per CDR3 protein comes from TCRdb applying MiXCR to the PCR reads. Among about 190,000 distinct CDR3 sequences, about 6.4% were seen once, and the ten largest hold 3%. Trimming took 3 bases from V and 0 from J, leaving 15 bases between them. The germline V gene encodes CDR1 SGHAT and CDR2 FQNNGV. The CDR3 is 17 residues long. This receptor was taken from a human donor who donated a stem cell graft to a child with Wiskott-Aldrich syndrome. This chain links TRBV11-2 with TRBJ2-1; the D gene is possibly TRBD1 (6 bases). The starting material was PBMCs from the stem cell graft donor, obtained from the stem cell graft. This CDR3 is CASSFKPGHRSYNEQFF. The CDR3 nucleotides read TGTGCCAGCAGCTTCAAGCCGGGACACCGCTCCTACAATGAGCAGTTCTTC.